This T cell receptor beta chain stems from a study of response to subunit inactivated influenza vaccine. Whole-study results and caveats: Only a handful of new T cells, the authors suggested, are recruited with each seasonal influenza vaccination.

In TCRdb, the RT-PCR reads were re-called with MiXCR into one record per CDR3 protein. The data show roughly 790,000 distinct CDR3 sequences, about 20% seen once. This CDR3 comprises 14 residues. In germline, CDR1 is SQVTM, CDR2 ANQGSEA. The V and J ends lost 4 bases and 8 bases respectively, with 18 bases between them. For this clonotype: Its specificity is not known.

The starting material was PBMCs from blood, obtained roughly 5 days after vaccination. The sequence was obtained from a man between 50 and 59 years old who received an inactivated influenza vaccine. This sequence joins TRBV29-1 and TRBJ2-1; D possibly uses TRBD1 or TRBD2 (5 bases each). CDR3 amino acids: CSVAKGLGTYEQFF. The CDR3 DNA follows: TGCAGCGTTGCTAAAGGACTGGGGACCTATGAGCAGTTCTTC.